This T cell receptor beta chain originates from a study of siplizumab effects on memory and regulatory T cells. Sequencing used immunoSEQ multiplex PCR; TCRdb keeps in-frame clones, though not all of them. The data hold about 97,000 clones, with about 90% observed a single time. V gave up 3 bases and J gave up 1 base, with 1 base separating them. This CDR3 is 13 amino acids long. Germline values: CDR1 MNHEY, CDR2 SMNVEV (reference sequence). Study observations and caveats: In siplizumab conditions, mappable alloreactive CD4+ clones averaged 68.8% Treg-derived, against approximately 27% in controls. A minor fraction of alloreactive clones, and no more, mapped to unstimulated subsets.

To note about this clone: The antigen remains undetermined.

Sequenced sample: non-Treg CD4+ T cells sorted from blood. This clonotype originated in a human donor in good health. This chain joins TRBV27 and TRBJ2-6; D gene ambiguous. The CDR3 sequence: CASSFSGANVLTF. DNA for the CDR3: TGTGCCAGCAGTTTTTCTGGGGCCAACGTCCTGACTTTC.